This passage covers 19 T cell receptor beta chains from one sample sequenced in a study of shared clonotypes between healthy human individuals (dated by TCRdb to 2019 to 2021). Library creation used the immunoSEQ multiplex PCR assay. TCRdb limited this immuneACCESS table to in-frame rearrangements with V and J called. A share of clones is missing; checked studies link under half to unresolved V genes, and the rest is unexplained. The sample table contains about 1.1 million clones; only one count was recorded for 60% to 80% of them. The biggest ten clones account for 0.89% of the sample. Sample: memory CD4+ T cells from PBMCs. This specimen's cell subset or site label, interpreted: CD45RA-negative fraction. These receptor sequences come from a man between 18 and 29 years old in good health. Some clones in this sample may be carry-over from other donors' samples.

This clone has a single count. The chain is built from TRBV11-2 and TRBJ2-7; 7 nucleotides align to TRBD1. Germline V lookup: CDR1 SGHAT, CDR2 FQNNGV. The CDR3 loop spans 15 amino acids. Trimming removed 0 bases from V and 1 base from J; junction bases left unmatched: 3. Written as DNA, the CDR3 is TGTGCCAGCAGCTTAGACGGGACAGCATCCTACGAGCAGTACTTC. This translates into CASSLDGTASYEQYF.

This chain's CDR3 is CASGSGEGTLGYTF. The CDR3 region has the DNA TGTGCCAGTGGATCAGGGGAGGGCACTTTAGGCTACACCTTC. The chain carries TRBV19 and TRBJ1-2; D is perhaps TRBD1 (6 bases). The CDR3 length is 14 residues. The V end was cut by 8 bases, the J end by 8 bases, with 21 bases between. Germline V gene sequence: CDR1 LNHDA, CDR2 SQIVND (reference sequence).

In regard to this clone: Other DNA sequences in this specimen translate into the identical CDR3. The rearrangement joins TRBV27 to TRBJ2-1; 11 bases are a match to TRBD2. This CDR3 has 15 amino acids. The germline V gene has CDR1 MNHEY and CDR2 SMNVEV (reference sequence). V lost 6 bases, J lost 4 bases, and 5 bases stayed unmatched. As DNA, the CDR3 is TGTGCCAGCAGCCTGACTAGCGGGACTTACAATGAGCAGTTCTTC. This codes for CASSLTSGTYNEQFF.

This sequence joins TRBV2 and TRBJ1-1; TRBD1 matches 7 bases. In germline, CDR1 is SNHLY, CDR2 FYNNEI. V shed 7 bases and J 6 bases; nucleotides not matched to a gene: 11. The CDR3 runs 14 residues. The CDR3 here is CASKTTGRSAEAFF. CDR3 sequence (DNA): TGTGCCAGCAAGACGACAGGGCGTAGCGCTGAAGCTTTCTTT.

Only one count was recorded for this clone. The chain joins TRBV27 to TRBJ2-7; 15 bases map to TRBD2. V lost 4 bases and J lost 3; bases outside the gene matches: 10. CDR3 size: 18 residues. Germline V CDR1 and CDR2: MNHEY, SMNVEV (reference sequence). This CDR3 reads CASSSSTGTSGRLYEQYF. The CDR3 DNA reads as TGTGCCAGCAGTTCGTCTACCGGGACTAGCGGGAGGCTCTACGAGCAGTACTTC.

V gene TRBV6-5 combines with J gene TRBJ1-5; D not resolved. The germline V and J ends were trimmed by 4 bases and 0 bases, with 7 bases remaining between them. Germline values: CDR1 MNHEY, CDR2 SVGAGI. The CDR3 runs 14 residues. The DNA for the CDR3 is TGTGCCAGCAGTTCCATACATAGCAATCAGCCCCAGCATTTT. This codes for CASSSIHSNQPQHF.

The CDR3 spells CATPGAGGTDTQYF. The CDR3 DNA sequence: TGTGCCACTCCCGGGGCAGGGGGCACAGATACGCAGTATTTT. V gene TRBV6-1 combines with J gene TRBJ2-3, with D possibly being TRBD1 (6 bases). Per germline, CDR1 MNHNS and CDR2 SASEGT. This CDR3 region has 14 residues. Deletions cut 10 bases from V and 1 base from J, with 15 bases between.

This rearrangement joins TRBV10-3 to TRBJ2-2; D gene unclear. This CDR3 has 13 residues. Trimming took 5 bases from V and 0 from J, leaving 4 bases between them. The V gene's germline CDR1 is ENHRY and CDR2 SYGVKD. The CDR3 loop reads CAISYTNTGELFF. The CDR3 DNA is TGTGCCATCAGTTACACGAACACCGGGGAGCTGTTTTTT.

The chain employs TRBV7-9 and TRBJ2-3, with D perhaps assigned TRBD1 or TRBD2 (5 bases each). Germline V gene sequence: CDR1 SEHNR, CDR2 FQNEAQ (reference sequence). V dropped 4 bases and J dropped 1 base, with 21 bases sitting between them. The CDR3 length is 18 residues. The CDR3 DNA is TGTGCCAGCAGCTGGGAGCTCGGGACGATCTATCGCACAGATACGCAGTATTTT. It encodes CASSWELGTIYRTDTQYF.

The J gene is TRBJ2-5, the V gene TRBV5-1; 8 bases align to TRBD1. Germline loops: CDR1 SGHRS, CDR2 YFSETQ. This CDR3 is 14 amino acids long. With V trimmed by 4 bases and J by 4 bases, 6 bases remained unmatched. The CDR3 DNA reads TGCGCCAGCAGCCCGGGGACAGGATTAGAGACCCAGTACTTC. Translating gives CASSPGTGLETQYF.

With respect to this clone: Other DNA sequences of this sample code for an identical CDR3. The chain employs TRBV7-2 and TRBJ2-5; D might be TRBD2 (6 bases). The CDR3 is 13 residues long. Per germline, CDR1 SGHTA and CDR2 FQGNSA. The V and J ends lost 5 bases and 5 bases respectively, with 12 bases between them. The CDR3 DNA sequence: TGTGCCAGCAGCCCCCGGACTACTGAGACCCAGTACTTC. Translating gives CASSPRTTETQYF.

In DNA, the CDR3 is TGTGCCAGCAGCCAAGATCAGAGGGAAGGGGAGCTGTTTTTT. Amino acids: CASSQDQREGELFF. The chain links TRBV4-2 to TRBJ2-2; D perhaps matches TRBD2 (5 bases). This CDR3 is 14 amino acids long. Germline values: CDR1 LGHNA, CDR2 YNFKEQ. The V end lost 0 bases, the J end lost 8 bases, and 10 bases lay between the germline ends.

Comment on this clone: This same CDR3 is encoded by further DNA sequences in the sample. The CDR3 nucleotides read TGTGCCAGCAGCTTTAGGACAGGGGGAGCTAATGAAAAACTGTTTTTT. Its translation: CASSFRTGGANEKLFF. The chain employs TRBV7-9 and TRBJ1-4; 10 nucleotides line up with TRBD1. The CDR3 is made up of 16 amino acids. V dropped 3 bases and J dropped 3; count of bases not matched to a gene: 4. The germline V gene encodes CDR1 SEHNR and CDR2 FQNEAQ (reference sequence).

This clone came up a few times. At one end, the junction sequence differs from germline, possibly due to a read error. The chain combines TRBV19 with TRBJ1-5; unclear D gene. This CDR3 comprises 13 residues. Germline V gene lookup returns CDR1 LNHDA and CDR2 SQIVND (reference sequence). The DNA for the CDR3 is TGTGCCAGTAGTAAAGATCGCAACCAGCCCCAGCATTTT. Translating it yields CASSKDRNQPQHF.

The chain uses TRBV27 and TRBJ2-5; D unclear. The CDR3 is made up of 14 amino acids. V dropped 5 bases and J dropped 1 base, with 11 bases sitting between them. Germline V gene sequence: CDR1 MNHEY, CDR2 SMNVEV (reference sequence). In nucleotides, the CDR3 is TGTGCCAGCAGTCCCGGAGACCTCCAAGAGACCCAGTACTTC. It codes for CASSPGDLQETQYF.

This chain links TRBV4-2 with TRBJ2-1, with D maybe TRBD2 (6 bases). Trimming took 1 base from V and 5 from J, leaving 12 bases between them. The CDR3 covers 15 residues. Germline assignment: CDR1 LGHNA and CDR2 YNFKEQ. CDR3 loop: CASSQVGLANNEQFF. The CDR3 DNA follows: TGTGCCAGCAGCCAAGTTGGTCTAGCGAACAATGAGCAGTTCTTC.

This clone was seen only once. With a much larger clone just one base away, this may be a read error. V is TRBV29-1 and J is TRBJ1-5; 9 bases line up with TRBD1. Germline V gene sequence: CDR1 SQVTM, CDR2 ANQGSEA. V was clipped by 7 bases and J by 11 bases; unmatched bases: 9. CDR3 length equals 12 residues. CDR3 coding DNA: TGCAGCGCGTCGACAGGGGGAGACTCCCAGCATTTT. It codes for CSASTGGDSQHF.

This chain links TRBV27 with TRBJ1-1, with 9 bases that match TRBD1. Germline V gene sequence: CDR1 MNHEY, CDR2 SMNVEV (reference sequence). The trim removed 6 bases at V and 4 bases at J, leaving 6 bases unmatched. CDR3 size: 14 residues. This CDR3 is CASSPGTGLTEAFF. The CDR3 DNA sequence: TGTGCCAGCAGCCCCGGGACAGGGCTCACTGAAGCTTTCTTT.

The V call is TRBV7-2, the J call TRBJ2-7; tentatively, D is TRBD2 (5 bases). Germline V gives CDR1 SGHTA, CDR2 FQGNSA. The germline V and J ends were trimmed by 1 base and 6 bases, with 13 bases remaining between them. The CDR3 extends over 14 amino acids. As DNA, the CDR3 is TGTGCCAGCAGCTTAGACCCTAGCCGGGGCGAGCAGTACTTC. It specifies CASSLDPSRGEQYF.